One sample yielded the 14 T cell receptor beta chains listed below, sequenced in a study of blood T cell repertoires in COVID-19 (dated by TCRdb to 2019 to 2021). Preparation of the library involved the immunoSEQ multiplex PCR assay. The table comes from immuneACCESS by way of TCRdb, which keeps in-frame sequences with V and J called. Part of the clones is missing from these tables; in studies checked, under half for an unresolved V gene and the rest for unknown reasons. Within this sample are 390,000 or so clones, with around nine tenths of them counted one time only. The ten most abundant clones make up 10% of the sample. Sequencing was performed on PBMCs or T cells enriched from blood (not recorded which). Receptor source: a woman aged 50 to 60 who had recovered from COVID-19.

This chain links TRBV24-1 with TRBJ1-5; D uncertain. The V gene lost 5 bases and the J gene lost 2 bases, with 6 bases spanning the gap. From germline, CDR1 is KGHDR and CDR2 SFDVKD. This CDR3 has 13 residues. The chain's CDR3 is CATSGLGNQPQHF. Written as DNA, the CDR3 is TGTGCCACCAGTGGGCTCGGCAATCAGCCCCAGCATTTT.

J is TRBJ1-2 and V is TRBV14, with a tentative D call TRBD1 (6 bases). The germline V and J ends were trimmed by 1 base and 2 bases, with 14 bases remaining between them. This CDR3 has 16 residues. CDR1 and CDR2 (germline): SGHDN, FVKESK. Written as DNA, the CDR3 is TGTGCCAGCAGCCAAGGCACTGGGACAAACAACTATGGCTACACCTTC. Translation gives CASSQGTGTNNYGYTF.

The chain recombines TRBV30 with TRBJ1-3, with TRBD1 matching 9 bases. With V trimmed by 2 bases and J by 4 bases, 6 bases remained unmatched. Per the germline V gene, CDR1 is GTSNPN and CDR2 is SVGIG (reference sequence). This CDR3 region has 15 residues. The CDR3 DNA is TGTGCCTGGAGTTTTACGGGGACAGGGGGAAACACCATATATTTT. This translates into CAWSFTGTGGNTIYF.

This clone was seen a handful of times. The chain combines TRBV28 with TRBJ2-7; no definite D call. Germline CDR1 MDHEN, CDR2 SYDVKM. V lost 2 bases to trimming and J lost 1 base, with 15 bases between them. The CDR3 contains 16 residues. The DNA for the CDR3 is TGTGCCAGCAGTTTAGGCCAGGCCTGGGCGTCCTACGAGCAGTACTTC. Encoded protein: CASSLGQAWASYEQYF.

The chain has TRBV2 and TRBJ2-7; D ambiguous. The length of the CDR3 is 15 residues. The V end was cut by 8 bases, the J end by 1 base, with 18 bases between. The V gene's germline CDR1 is SNHLY and CDR2 FYNNEI. CDR3 sequence (DNA): TGTGCCAGCTCTCCCTCTTTCCGGAGTTCCTACGAGCAGTACTTC. This codes for CASSPSFRSSYEQYF.

The J gene is TRBJ1-2, the V gene TRBV4-3; 9 bases match TRBD1. Unmatched junction bases numbered 2, after V lost 0 bases and J lost 3 bases. Germline V gene sequence: CDR1 LGHNA, CDR2 YSLEER. This CDR3 contains 15 residues. CDR3 amino acids: CASSQDGTGYYGYTF. The DNA of the CDR3 is TGCGCCAGCAGCCAAGATGGGACAGGGTACTATGGCTACACCTTC.

J is TRBJ2-1 and V is TRBV7-2, with TRBD2 matching over 8 bases. Germline V gene lookup returns CDR1 SGHTA and CDR2 FQGNSA. V trimming: 0 bases; J trimming: 12 bases; junction bases outside the gene matches: 10. This CDR3 has 15 amino acids. The DNA for the CDR3 is TGTGCCAGCAGCTTAGCGCCGGGGGGGACTTTGGGGCAGTTCTTC. It yields the protein CASSLAPGGTLGQFF.

The chain couples TRBV30 to TRBJ1-3; D not resolved. There are 14 residues in the CDR3. CDR1 GTSNPN and CDR2 SVGIG come from the germline V gene (reference sequence). The V gene lost 6 bases and the J gene lost 4 bases, with 16 bases spanning the gap. This CDR3 is CACYGGLSGNTIYF. CDR3 in DNA: TGTGCCTGTTACGGAGGGCTCTCCGGAAACACCATATATTTT.

The chain couples TRBV7-9 to TRBJ1-1; D uncertain. This CDR3 has 12 residues. Germline-derived CDR1 and CDR2 are SEHNR and FQNEAQ (reference sequence). The V end lost 2 bases, the J end lost 5 bases, and 6 bases lay between the germline ends. CDR3 sequence reads: CASSLQQTEAFF. The CDR3 DNA reads TGTGCCAGCAGCTTACAACAGACTGAAGCTTTCTTT.

The genes are TRBV27 and TRBJ2-3; possibly TRBD2 for D (6 bases). V shed 7 bases and J shed 1 base, with 15 bases lying between them. The CDR3 sequence is 15 residues long. Germline assignment: CDR1 MNHEY and CDR2 SMNVEV (reference sequence). CDR3 nucleotides: TGTGCCAGCACAACCGGGACTCACCGCACAGATACGCAGTATTTT. It translates to CASTTGTHRTDTQYF.

The chain combines TRBV6-2 or TRBV6-3 with TRBJ1-2; 9 positions agree with TRBD1. The germline CDR1 and CDR2 sequences are MNHEY and SVGEGT. V was pared by 5 bases and J by 2 bases, with 9 bases of the junction left unmatched. The CDR3 runs to 16 residues. The CDR3 DNA reads TGTGCCAGCAGTCCGACAGGGGGGATCCTCAACTATGGCTACACCTTC. It translates to CASSPTGGILNYGYTF.

The chain couples TRBV6-1 to TRBJ2-2, with D possibly matching TRBD2 (6 bases). From germline, CDR1 is MNHNS and CDR2 SASEGT. The CDR3 totals 16 residues. The V and J ends lost 3 bases and 6 bases respectively, with 17 bases between them. As DNA, the CDR3 is TGTGCCAGCAGTGATTTTTGGAGGGTTGAGGCCGGGGAGCTGTTTTTT. Protein product: CASSDFWRVEAGELFF.

The chain is built from TRBV19 and TRBJ1-3, with D perhaps matching TRBD1 (5 bases). CDR3 length: 14 residues. The V and J ends lost 7 bases and 5 bases respectively, with 15 bases between them. Germline loops: CDR1 LNHDA, CDR2 SQIVND (reference sequence). In nucleotides, the CDR3 is TGTGCCAGTATTCCGACAGATATTAGAAACACCATATATTTT. It codes for CASIPTDIRNTIYF.

The count of this clone is one. V usage is TRBV6-5 and J usage is TRBJ2-7; D is possibly TRBD1 (6 bases). Trimming took off 7 bases at V and 5 bases at J, with 18 bases between the two ends. This CDR3 is 14 amino acids long. From germline, CDR1 is MNHEY and CDR2 SVGAGI. Written as DNA, the CDR3 is TGTGCCAGCACTGGGGACATGGAAACGGACGAGCAGTACTTC. This translates into CASTGDMETDEQYF.